This T cell receptor (beta chain) was sequenced for a study of molecular identifiers for immune sequencing clone quantification. Looking at the study overall: Four portions were sequenced after RNA from roughly 21,000 or 96,000 naive CD8 cells was split five ways in replicates.

This clonotype came up many times. CDR3 length equals 15 residues. Germline lookup yields CDR1 SNHLY and CDR2 FYNNEI. Between the trimmed V and J ends, which lost 3 bases and 4 bases, there was a span of 12 bases. TCR libraries were built in bulk with a published protocol and specific TCR primers. TCRdb redid the calling of the PCR reads with MiXCR, one entry per CDR3 protein. The repertoire includes about 320,000 distinct CDR3 sequences, roughly 23% of them detected once, and approximately 0.83% sits in the top ten. Input material: naive CD8+ T cells from blood, with Jurkat cell RNA spiked in. Subset noted: FACS-sorted CD8+CD4-CCR7+CD45RA+ naive T cells. The receptor was derived from a human donor in good health. Some libraries in this study had Jurkat cell RNA spiked in. The chain has TRBV2 and TRBJ2-2, with a tentative D call TRBD1 (5 bases). This CDR3 is CASSDIQESTGELFF. The DNA for the CDR3 is TGTGCCAGCAGTGATATACAGGAAAGCACCGGGGAGCTGTTTTTT.